Listed below are T cell receptor beta chains from one sample, sequenced in a study of early T cells in non-severe SARS-CoV-2 infection. Using its own MiXCR run on the 5' RACE reads, TCRdb lists one record per CDR3 protein. The table has under 45,000 distinct CDR3 sequences, roughly 6.8% seen once. The sequenced sample was whole blood, obtained at baseline. The receptors were sampled from an adult who was a healthcare worker with PCR-confirmed SARS-CoV-2 infection or an uninfected control (not recorded which). Both conserved end residues are part of each CDR3. D genes are given only for firm matches. Expanded clones are given a class, and other clones once, few, many or no size at all.

j_gene	d_gene	abundance	v_gene	CDR3nt	CDR3aa
TRBJ2-1	.	few	TRBV20-1	TGCAGTGCTAGAGGGGGGCGCGGAACCTACAATGAGCAGTTCTTC	CSARGGRGTYNEQFF
TRBJ1-1	.	few	TRBV7-8	TGTGCCAGCAGCTTAGAGAGGACCCCCACTGAAGCTTTCTTT	CASSLERTPTEAFF
TRBJ1-1	.	.	TRBV7-9	TGTGCCAGCAGCCGCCACTCAGTGCCTGAAGCTTTCTTT	CASSRHSVPEAFF
TRBJ1-2	TRBD1	many	TRBV7-9	TGTGCCAGCAGCTTTTCAGGGGGCGTTGGCTACACCTTC	CASSFSGGVGYTF
TRBJ2-7	TRBD1	.	TRBV6-6	TGTGACAGCTTAAAAGGACAGGGAGATTCCTACGAGCAGTACTTC	CDSLKGQGDSYEQYF
TRBJ2-1	.	few	TRBV7-6	TGTGCCAGCAGCCTACAGGGACGCTACAATGAGCAGTTCTTC	CASSLQGRYNEQFF
TRBJ1-5	TRBD1	many	TRBV27	TGTGCCAGCCGGGACAGCCTACATCAGCCCCAGCATTTT	CASRDSLHQPQHF
TRBJ2-7	TRBD2	many	TRBV18	TGTGCCAGCTCATCGCGGGACTACCACGAGCAGTACTTC	CASSSRDYHEQYF
TRBJ2-3	TRBD1	few	TRBV11-3	TGTGCCAGCAGCTCTACCGGGACAGGGTCAGATACGCAGTATTTT	CASSSTGTGSDTQYF
TRBJ1-4	.	.	TRBV20-1	TGCAGTGCTAGAGGGAATGACAGAAACGAAAAACTGTTTTTT	CSARGNDRNEKLFF
TRBJ2-2	.	few	TRBV9	TGTGCCAGCAGCGCCGGCCGGGGGGAGCTGTTTTTT	CASSAGRGELFF
TRBJ2-1	TRBD2	few	TRBV13	TGTGCCAGCAGCTTGTATTCGAGACTAGCGGGGCGGTCCTCCTACAATGAGCAGTTCTTC	CASSLYSRLAGRSSYNEQFF
TRBJ1-2	.	many	TRBV30	TGTGCCTGGAGGAAAGCAACCTTTTATGGCTACACCTTC	CAWRKATFYGYTF
TRBJ1-2	.	many	TRBV6-2/TRBV6-3	TGTGCCAGCAGACCGGTCTATGAGGATGGCTACACCTTC	CASRPVYEDGYTF
TRBJ2-7	TRBD1	many	TRBV6-5	TGTGCCAGCAGTTACTTCGGGACAGTGTCCTACGAGCAGTACTTC	CASSYFGTVSYEQYF
TRBJ2-5	.	.	TRBV6-6	TGTGCCAGCAGTTATAACCCCACCAGGGGCGGGGAGACCCAGTACTTC	CASSYNPTRGGETQYF
TRBJ1-2	.	many	TRBV10-2	TGCGCCAGCAGCAACCGGGCCGGCTATGGCTACACCTTC	CASSNRAGYGYTF
TRBJ1-4	.	few	TRBV4-1	TGCGCCAGCAGCCTCCTGACTTCCACGAATGAAAAACTGTTTTTT	CASSLLTSTNEKLFF
TRBJ2-1	TRBD2	few	TRBV3-1	TGTGCCAGCGGAATCGGCGCGGGAGCCCCCGAGCAGTTCTTC	CASGIGAGAPEQFF
TRBJ1-4	.	many	TRBV28	TGTGCCAGCCGGGGGGGAGGAGGCTCAACTAATGAAAAACTGTTTTTT	CASRGGGGSTNEKLFF
TRBJ1-5	.	few	TRBV5-6	TGTGCCAGCAGCTTGGCGGCGGGGACGAGCAATCAGCCCCAGCATTTT	CASSLAAGTSNQPQHF
TRBJ1-5	.	many	TRBV19	TGTGCCAGCCATCCGCTAGACGGACGGTATAGCAATCAGCCCCAGCATTTT	CASHPLDGRYSNQPQHF
TRBJ2-1	TRBD2	many	TRBV19	TGTGCCAGTAGTCAACTAGCGGGAGTGGGCAATGAGCAGTTCTTC	CASSQLAGVGNEQFF
TRBJ1-5	.	few	TRBV7-9	TGTGCCAGCAGCTTAGCGGGGCAGCCCCAGCATTTT	CASSLAGQPQHF
TRBJ2-2	TRBD2	few	TRBV19	TGTGCCAGTACCTCGGGAGGCTGGAACACCGGGGAGCTGTTTTTT	CASTSGGWNTGELFF
TRBJ1-5	.	many	TRBV4-1	TGCGCCAGCAGCCAATTAGACCTAGGTTTTGGCAATCAGCCCCAGCATTTT	CASSQLDLGFGNQPQHF
TRBJ2-7	.	few	TRBV28	TGTGCCAGCAAGGATTACAGGGAGTCCTACGAGCAGTACTTC	CASKDYRESYEQYF
TRBJ2-5	TRBD1	many	TRBV29-1	TGCAGCATGACAGGGGGAGTCGGAGAGACCCAGTACTTC	CSMTGGVGETQYF
TRBJ1-1	.	few	TRBV6-2/TRBV6-3	TGTGCCAGCAGTTCCCACCCAGAAAAAAACACTGAAGCTTTCTTT	CASSSHPEKNTEAFF
TRBJ1-1	.	many	TRBV6-5	TGTGCCAGCAGTTACCTACCTGGGACCACTGAAGCTTTCTTT	CASSYLPGTTEAFF
TRBJ2-7	.	few	TRBV20-1	TGCAGTGCTAGACCCTGGGTGTTCGAGGTGGGCGAGCAGTACTTC	CSARPWVFEVGEQYF
TRBJ2-7	TRBD1	many	TRBV27	TGTGCCAGCAGTTCGCCAGGGGGCAGCTGGTACGAGCAGTACTTC	CASSSPGGSWYEQYF